This TCR beta chain was retrieved from a study of blood T cell repertoires in COVID-19. Profiled with immunoSEQ multiplex PCR; TCRdb holds only in-frame clones, not every one. The table has 200,000 to 250,000 clones, roughly four fifths seen once. Germline CDR1 MNHEY, CDR2 SMNVEV (reference sequence). The CDR3 covers 13 residues. Deletions cut 4 bases from V and 5 bases from J, with 11 bases between. Specimen: peripheral blood. The chain joins TRBV27 to TRBJ1-2; D not certain. The clonotype was recovered from a man aged 30 to 39 who had recovered from COVID-19. The CDR3 loop is CASSYSSQYGYTF. The CDR3, as DNA: TGTGCCAGCAGTTACTCTTCTCAATATGGCTACACCTTC.